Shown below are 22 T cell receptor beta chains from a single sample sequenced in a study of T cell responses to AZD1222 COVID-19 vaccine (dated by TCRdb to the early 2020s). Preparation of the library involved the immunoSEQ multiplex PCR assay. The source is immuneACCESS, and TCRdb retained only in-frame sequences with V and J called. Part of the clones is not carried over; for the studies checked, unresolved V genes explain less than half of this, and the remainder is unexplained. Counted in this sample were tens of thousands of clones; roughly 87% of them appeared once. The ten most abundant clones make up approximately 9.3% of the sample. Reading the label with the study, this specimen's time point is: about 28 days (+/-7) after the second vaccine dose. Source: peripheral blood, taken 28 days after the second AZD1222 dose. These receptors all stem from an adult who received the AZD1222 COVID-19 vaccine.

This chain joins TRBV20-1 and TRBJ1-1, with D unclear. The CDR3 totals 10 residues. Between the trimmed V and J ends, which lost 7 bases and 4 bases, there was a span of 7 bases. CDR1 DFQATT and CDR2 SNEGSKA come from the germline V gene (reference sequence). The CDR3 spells CSVRSTEAFF. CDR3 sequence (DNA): TGCAGTGTAAGGAGCACTGAAGCTTTCTTT.

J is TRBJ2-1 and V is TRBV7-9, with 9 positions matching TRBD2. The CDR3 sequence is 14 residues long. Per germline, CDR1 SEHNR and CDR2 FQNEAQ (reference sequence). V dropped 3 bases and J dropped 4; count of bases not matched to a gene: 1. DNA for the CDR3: TGTGCCAGCAGCTTCCTAGCGGGGTACAATGAGCAGTTCTTC. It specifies CASSFLAGYNEQFF.

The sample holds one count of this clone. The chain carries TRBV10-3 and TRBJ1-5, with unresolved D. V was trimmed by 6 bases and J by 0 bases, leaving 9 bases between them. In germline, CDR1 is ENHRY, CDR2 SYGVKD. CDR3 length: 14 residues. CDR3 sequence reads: CAIRGMFSNQPQHF. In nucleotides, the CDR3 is TGTGCCATCAGGGGGATGTTTAGCAATCAGCCCCAGCATTTT.

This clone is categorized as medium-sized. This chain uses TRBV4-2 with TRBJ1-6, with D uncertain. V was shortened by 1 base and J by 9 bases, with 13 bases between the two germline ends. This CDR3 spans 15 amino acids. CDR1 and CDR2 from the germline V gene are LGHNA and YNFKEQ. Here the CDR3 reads CASSQVQIAGSPLHF. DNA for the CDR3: TGTGCCAGCAGCCAAGTCCAAATCGCTGGTTCACCCCTCCACTTT.

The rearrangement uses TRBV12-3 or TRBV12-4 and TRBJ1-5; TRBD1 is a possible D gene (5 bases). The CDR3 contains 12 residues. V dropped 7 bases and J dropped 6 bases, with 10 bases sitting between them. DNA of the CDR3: TGTGCCAGCACTCAGGGACCTCAGCCCCAGCATTTT. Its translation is CASTQGPQPQHF.

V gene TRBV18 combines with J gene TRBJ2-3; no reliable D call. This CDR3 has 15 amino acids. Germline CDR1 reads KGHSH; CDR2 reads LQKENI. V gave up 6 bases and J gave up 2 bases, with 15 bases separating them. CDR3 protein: CASSLDQTVTDTQYF. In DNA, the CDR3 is TGTGCCAGCTCTCTCGACCAAACCGTCACAGATACGCAGTATTTT.

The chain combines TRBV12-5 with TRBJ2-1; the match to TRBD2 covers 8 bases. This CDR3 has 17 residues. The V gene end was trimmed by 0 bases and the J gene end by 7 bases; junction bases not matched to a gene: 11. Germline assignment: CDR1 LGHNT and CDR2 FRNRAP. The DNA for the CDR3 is TGTGCTAGTGGTTTGGTTATCGGGGGGACTAGGAGGAATGAGCAGTTCTTC. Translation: CASGLVIGGTRRNEQFF.

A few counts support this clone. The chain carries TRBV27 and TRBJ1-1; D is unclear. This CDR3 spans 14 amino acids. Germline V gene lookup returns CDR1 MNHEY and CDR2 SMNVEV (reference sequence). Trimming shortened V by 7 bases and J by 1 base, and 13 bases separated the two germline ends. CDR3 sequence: CASTLRGPNTEAFF. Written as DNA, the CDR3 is TGTGCCAGCACCCTTAGAGGCCCGAACACTGAAGCTTTCTTT.

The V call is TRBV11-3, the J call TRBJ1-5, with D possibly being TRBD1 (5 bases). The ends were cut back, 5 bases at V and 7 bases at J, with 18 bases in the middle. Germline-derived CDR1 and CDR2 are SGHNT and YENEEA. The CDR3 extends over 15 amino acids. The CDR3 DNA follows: TGTGCCAGCAGCGGGGGAGGATCGCTATCCCAGCCCCAGCATTTT. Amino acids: CASSGGGSLSQPQHF. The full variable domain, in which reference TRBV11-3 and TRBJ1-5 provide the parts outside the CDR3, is EAGVVQSPRYKIIEKKQPVAFWCNPISGHNTLYWYLQNLGQGPELLIRYENEEAVDDSQLPKDRFSAERLKGVDSTLKIQPAELGDSAVYLCASSGGGSLSQPQHFGDGTRLSIL.

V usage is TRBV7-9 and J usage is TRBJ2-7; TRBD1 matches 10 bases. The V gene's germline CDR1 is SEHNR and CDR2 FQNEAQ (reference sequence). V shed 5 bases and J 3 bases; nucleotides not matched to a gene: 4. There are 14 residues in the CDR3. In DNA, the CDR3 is TGTGCCAGCAGCCCGGACAGGGGGTTCTACGAGCAGTACTTC. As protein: CASSPDRGFYEQYF.

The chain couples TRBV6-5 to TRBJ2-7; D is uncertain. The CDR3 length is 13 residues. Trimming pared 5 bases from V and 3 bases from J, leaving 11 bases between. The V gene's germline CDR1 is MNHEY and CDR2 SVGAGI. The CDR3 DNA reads TGTGCCAGCAGTCCCCGCGGCTACTACGAGCAGTACGTC. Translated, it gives CASSPRGYYEQYV.

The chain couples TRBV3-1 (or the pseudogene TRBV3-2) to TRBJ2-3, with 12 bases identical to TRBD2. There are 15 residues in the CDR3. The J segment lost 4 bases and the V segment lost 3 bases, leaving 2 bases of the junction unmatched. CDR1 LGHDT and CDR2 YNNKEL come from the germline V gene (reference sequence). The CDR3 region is CASSQLAGGADTQYF. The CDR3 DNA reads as TGTGCCAGCAGCCAGCTAGCGGGAGGGGCAGATACGCAGTATTTT.

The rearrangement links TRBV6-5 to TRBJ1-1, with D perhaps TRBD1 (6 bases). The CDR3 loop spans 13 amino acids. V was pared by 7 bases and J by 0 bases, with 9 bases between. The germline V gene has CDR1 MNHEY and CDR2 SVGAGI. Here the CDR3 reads CASTTGMNTEAFF. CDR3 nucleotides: TGTGCCAGCACCACAGGGATGAACACTGAAGCTTTCTTT.

The CDR3 region has the DNA TGTGCCTGCCAGAACAGGGGTAACTATGGCTACACCTTC. Its translation is CACQNRGNYGYTF. The rearrangement joins TRBV3-1 (or the pseudogene TRBV3-2) to TRBJ1-2; TRBD1 aligns across 7 bases. V was pared by 11 bases and J by 1 base, with 7 bases of the junction left unmatched. This CDR3 region has 13 residues. Germline V gene sequence: CDR1 LGHDT, CDR2 YNNKEL (reference sequence).

CDR3 bases: TGCGCCAGCAACGCCGCCCCACGGGTGCGGAAGAGAGGCCACGAGCAGTACGTC. Its translation: CASNAAPRVRKRGHEQYV. The chain employs TRBV5-1 and TRBJ2-7; the D is unclear. This CDR3 has 18 residues. The germline V and J ends were trimmed by 6 bases and 5 bases, with 30 bases remaining between them. Germline CDR1 and CDR2: SGHRS and YFSETQ.

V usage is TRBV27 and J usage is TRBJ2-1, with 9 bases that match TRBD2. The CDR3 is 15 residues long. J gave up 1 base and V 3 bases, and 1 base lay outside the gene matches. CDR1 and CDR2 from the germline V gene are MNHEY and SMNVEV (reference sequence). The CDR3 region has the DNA TGTGCCAGCAGTTTGCTAGCGGGATCCTACAATGAGCAGTTCTTC. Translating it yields CASSLLAGSYNEQFF.

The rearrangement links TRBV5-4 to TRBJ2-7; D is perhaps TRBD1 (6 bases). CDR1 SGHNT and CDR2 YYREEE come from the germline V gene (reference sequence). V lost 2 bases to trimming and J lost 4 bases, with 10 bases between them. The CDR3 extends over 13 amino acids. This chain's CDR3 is CASSLPTGYEQYF. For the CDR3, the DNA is TGTGCCAGCAGCTTACCTACAGGGTACGAGCAGTACTTC.

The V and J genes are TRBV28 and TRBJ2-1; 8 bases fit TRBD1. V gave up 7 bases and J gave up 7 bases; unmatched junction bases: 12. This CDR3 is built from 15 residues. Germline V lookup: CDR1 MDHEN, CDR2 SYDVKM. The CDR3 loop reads CASNRPGTGLNEQFF. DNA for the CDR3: TGTGCCAGCAATCGACCCGGGACAGGATTGAATGAGCAGTTCTTC.

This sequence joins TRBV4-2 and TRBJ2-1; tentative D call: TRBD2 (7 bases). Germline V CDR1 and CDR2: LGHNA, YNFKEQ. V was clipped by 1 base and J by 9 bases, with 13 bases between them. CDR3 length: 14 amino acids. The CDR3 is CASSQGYREGEQFF. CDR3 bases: TGTGCCAGCAGCCAAGGGTACAGGGAGGGTGAGCAGTTCTTC.

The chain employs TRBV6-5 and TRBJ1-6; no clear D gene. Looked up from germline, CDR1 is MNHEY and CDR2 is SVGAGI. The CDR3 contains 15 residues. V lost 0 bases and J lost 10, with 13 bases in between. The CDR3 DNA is TGTGCCAGCAGTTACTCGATCACAGTGGAGTCACCCCTCCACTTT. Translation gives CASSYSITVESPLHF.

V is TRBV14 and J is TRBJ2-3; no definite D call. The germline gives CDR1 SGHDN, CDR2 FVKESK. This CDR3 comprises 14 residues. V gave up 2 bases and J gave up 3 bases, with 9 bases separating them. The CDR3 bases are TGTGCCAGCAGCCAAAAGTTGTCGACAGATACGCAGTATTTT. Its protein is CASSQKLSTDTQYF.

The chain's CDR3 is CASGGSRISNQPQHF. CDR3 nucleotides: TGTGCCAGTGGGGGGAGCAGGATTAGCAATCAGCCCCAGCATTTT. This chain links TRBV19 with TRBJ1-5; maybe TRBD1 (5 bases). This CDR3 comprises 15 residues. Trimming stripped 8 bases from V and 0 bases from J, with 14 bases between. Per germline, CDR1 LNHDA and CDR2 SQIVND (reference sequence). Using reference TRBV19 and TRBJ1-5 for the parts outside the CDR3, the full variable domain is DGGITQSPKYLFRKEGQNVTLSCEQNLNHDAMYWYRQDPGQGLRLIYYSQIVNDFQKGDIAEGYSVSREKKESFPLTVTSAQKNPTAFYLCASGGSRISNQPQHFGDGTRLSIL.